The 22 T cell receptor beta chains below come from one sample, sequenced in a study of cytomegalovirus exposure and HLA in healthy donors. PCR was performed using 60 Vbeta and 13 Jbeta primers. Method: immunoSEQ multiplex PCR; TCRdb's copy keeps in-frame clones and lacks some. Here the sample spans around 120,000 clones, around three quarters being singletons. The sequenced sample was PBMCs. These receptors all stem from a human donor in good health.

The CDR3 DNA follows: TGTGCCAGCAGTTTATGGGCGCCAACCCGCGCGAACACCGGGGAGCTGTTTTTT. This sequence encodes CASSLWAPTRANTGELFF. The chain joins TRBV27 to TRBJ2-2; no clear D. CDR3 length: 18 residues. Germline lookup yields CDR1 MNHEY and CDR2 SMNVEV (reference sequence). V lost 1 base and J 0 bases, leaving 15 bases between the germline ends.

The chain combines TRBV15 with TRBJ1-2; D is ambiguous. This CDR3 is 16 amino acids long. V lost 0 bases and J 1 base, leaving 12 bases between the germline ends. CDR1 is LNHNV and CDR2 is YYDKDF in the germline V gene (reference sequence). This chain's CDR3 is CATSRDSPGLNYGYTF. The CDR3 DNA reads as TGTGCCACCAGCAGAGATAGTCCAGGTCTTAACTATGGCTACACCTTC.

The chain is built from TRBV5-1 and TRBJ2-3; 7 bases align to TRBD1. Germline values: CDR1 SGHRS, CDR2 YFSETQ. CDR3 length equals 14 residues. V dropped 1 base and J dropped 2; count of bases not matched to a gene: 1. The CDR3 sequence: CASSLTGATDTQYF. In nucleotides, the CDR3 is TGCGCCAGCAGCTTGACAGGGGCCACAGATACGCAGTATTTT.

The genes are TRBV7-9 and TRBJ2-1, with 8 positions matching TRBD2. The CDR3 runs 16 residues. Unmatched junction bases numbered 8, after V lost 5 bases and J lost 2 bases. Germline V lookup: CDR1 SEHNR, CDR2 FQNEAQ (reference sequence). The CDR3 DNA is TGTGCCAGCAGCCCTCTACTAGCGGAGACCTACAATGAGCAGTTCTTC. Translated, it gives CASSPLLAETYNEQFF.

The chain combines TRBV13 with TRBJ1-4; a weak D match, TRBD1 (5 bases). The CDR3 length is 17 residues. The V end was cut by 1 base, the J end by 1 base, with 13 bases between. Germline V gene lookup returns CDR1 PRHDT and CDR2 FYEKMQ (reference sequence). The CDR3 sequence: CASSLAGPRGTNEKLFF. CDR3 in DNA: TGTGCCAGCAGCTTAGCAGGGCCAAGGGGAACTAATGAAAAACTGTTTTTT.

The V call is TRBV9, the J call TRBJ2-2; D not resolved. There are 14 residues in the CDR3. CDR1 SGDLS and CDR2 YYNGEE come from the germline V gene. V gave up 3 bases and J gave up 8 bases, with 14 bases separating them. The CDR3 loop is CASSDNPSLGELFF. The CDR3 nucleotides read TGTGCCAGCAGCGACAACCCCTCGTTGGGGGAGCTGTTTTTT.

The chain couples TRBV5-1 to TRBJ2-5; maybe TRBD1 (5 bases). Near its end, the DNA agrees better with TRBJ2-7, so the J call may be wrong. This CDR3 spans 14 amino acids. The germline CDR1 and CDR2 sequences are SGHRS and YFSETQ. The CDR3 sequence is CASSLSPTEYEQYF. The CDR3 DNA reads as TGCGCCAGCAGCCTTTCCCCGACAGAATACGAGCAGTACTTC.

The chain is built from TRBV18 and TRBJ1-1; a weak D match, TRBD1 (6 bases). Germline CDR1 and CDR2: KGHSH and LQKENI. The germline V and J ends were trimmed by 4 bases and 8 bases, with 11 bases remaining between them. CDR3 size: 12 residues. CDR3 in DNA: TGTGCCAGCTCACGAGACAGGCTAGAAGCTTTCTTT. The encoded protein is CASSRDRLEAFF.

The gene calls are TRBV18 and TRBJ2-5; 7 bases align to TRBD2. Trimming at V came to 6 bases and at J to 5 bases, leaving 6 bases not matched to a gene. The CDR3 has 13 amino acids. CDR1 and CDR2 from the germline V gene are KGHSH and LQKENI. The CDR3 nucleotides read TGTGCCAGCTCTACCGGGGGAGGGGAGACCCAGTACTTC. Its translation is CASSTGGGETQYF.

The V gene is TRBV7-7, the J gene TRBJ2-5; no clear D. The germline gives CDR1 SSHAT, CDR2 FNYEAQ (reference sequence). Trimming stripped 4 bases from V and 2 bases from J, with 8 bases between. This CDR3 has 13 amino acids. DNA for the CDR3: TGTGCCAGCAGCTCAACGGTTCAAGAGACCCAGTACTTC. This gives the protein CASSSTVQETQYF.

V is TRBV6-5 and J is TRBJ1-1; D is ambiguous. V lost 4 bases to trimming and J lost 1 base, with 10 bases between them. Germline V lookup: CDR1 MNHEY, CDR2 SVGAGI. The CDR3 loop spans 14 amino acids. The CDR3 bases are TGTGCCAGCAGTTTTGTACAGTCGAACACTGAAGCTTTCTTT. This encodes CASSFVQSNTEAFF.

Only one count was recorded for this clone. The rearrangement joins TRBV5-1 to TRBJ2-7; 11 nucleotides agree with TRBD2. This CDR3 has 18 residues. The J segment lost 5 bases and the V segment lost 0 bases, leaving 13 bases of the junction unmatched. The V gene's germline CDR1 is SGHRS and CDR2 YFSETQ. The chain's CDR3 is CASSLELLAGGRGDEQYF. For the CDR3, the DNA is TGCGCCAGCAGCTTGGAATTGCTAGCGGGAGGCCGAGGGGACGAGCAGTACTTC. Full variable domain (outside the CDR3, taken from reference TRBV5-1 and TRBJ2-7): KAGVTQTPRYLIKTRGQQVTLSCSPISGHRSVSWYQQTPGQGLQFLFEYFSETQRNKGNFPGRFSGRQFSNSRSEMNVSTLELGDSALYLCASSLELLAGGRGDEQYFGPGTRLTVT.

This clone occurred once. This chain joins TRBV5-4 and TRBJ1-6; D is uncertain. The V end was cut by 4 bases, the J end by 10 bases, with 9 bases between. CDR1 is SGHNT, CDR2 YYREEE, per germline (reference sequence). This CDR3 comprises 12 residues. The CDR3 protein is CASSSDRSPLHF. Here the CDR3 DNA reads TGTGCCAGCAGCAGCGACCGGTCACCCCTCCACTTT.

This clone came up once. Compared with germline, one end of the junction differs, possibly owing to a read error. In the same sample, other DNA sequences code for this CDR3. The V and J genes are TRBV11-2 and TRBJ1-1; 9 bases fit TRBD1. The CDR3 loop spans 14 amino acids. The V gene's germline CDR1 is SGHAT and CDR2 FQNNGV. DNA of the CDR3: TGCGCCAGCAGCTTAGGACAGGGGAGGACTGAAGCTTTCTTT. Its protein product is CASSLGQGRTEAFF.

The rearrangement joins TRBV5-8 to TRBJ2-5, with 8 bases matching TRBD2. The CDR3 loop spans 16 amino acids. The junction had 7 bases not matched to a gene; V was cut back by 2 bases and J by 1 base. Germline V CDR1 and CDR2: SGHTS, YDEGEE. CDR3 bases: TGTGCCAGCAGCTTTCATACCGGGACTAGCCAAGAGACCCAGTACTTC. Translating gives CASSFHTGTSQETQYF.

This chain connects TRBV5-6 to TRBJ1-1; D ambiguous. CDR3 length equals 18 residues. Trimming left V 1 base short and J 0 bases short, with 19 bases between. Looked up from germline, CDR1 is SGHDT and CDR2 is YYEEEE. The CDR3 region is CASSLPTVPQRLNTEAFF. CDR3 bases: TGTGCCAGCAGCTTGCCTACAGTACCGCAGAGATTGAACACTGAAGCTTTCTTT.

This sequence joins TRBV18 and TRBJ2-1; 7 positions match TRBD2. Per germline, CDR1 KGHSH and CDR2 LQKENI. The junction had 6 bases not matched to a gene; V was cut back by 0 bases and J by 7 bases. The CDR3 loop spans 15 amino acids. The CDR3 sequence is CASSPPASGWNEQFF. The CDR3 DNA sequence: TGTGCCAGCTCACCACCGGCTAGCGGTTGGAATGAGCAGTTCTTC.

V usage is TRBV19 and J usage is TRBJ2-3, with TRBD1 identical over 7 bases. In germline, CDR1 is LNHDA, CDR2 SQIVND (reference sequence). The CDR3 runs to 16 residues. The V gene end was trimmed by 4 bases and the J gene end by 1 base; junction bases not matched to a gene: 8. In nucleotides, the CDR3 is TGTGCCAGTAGTACCACACCCGGGACAGGCACAGATACGCAGTATTTT. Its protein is CASSTTPGTGTDTQYF.

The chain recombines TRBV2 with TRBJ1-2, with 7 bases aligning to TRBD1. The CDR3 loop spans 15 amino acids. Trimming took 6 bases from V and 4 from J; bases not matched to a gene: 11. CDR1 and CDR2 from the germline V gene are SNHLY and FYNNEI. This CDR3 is CASREPGQPTYGYTF. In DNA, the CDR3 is TGTGCCAGCAGAGAGCCGGGACAGCCTACCTATGGCTACACCTTC.

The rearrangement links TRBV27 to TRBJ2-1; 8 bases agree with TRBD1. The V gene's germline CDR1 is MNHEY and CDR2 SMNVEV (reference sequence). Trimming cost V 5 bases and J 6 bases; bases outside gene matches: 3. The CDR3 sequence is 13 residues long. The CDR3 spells CASSITGGNEQFF. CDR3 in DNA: TGTGCCAGCAGTATTACAGGGGGCAATGAGCAGTTCTTC.

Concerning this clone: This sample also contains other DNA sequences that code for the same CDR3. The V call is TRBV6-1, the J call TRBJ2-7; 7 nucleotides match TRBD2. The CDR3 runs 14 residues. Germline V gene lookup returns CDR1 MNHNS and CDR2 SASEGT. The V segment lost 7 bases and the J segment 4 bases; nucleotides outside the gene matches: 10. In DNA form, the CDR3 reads TGTGCCAGCAAGAAGGGACTAACTTCTTACGAGCAGTACTTC. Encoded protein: CASKKGLTSYEQYF.

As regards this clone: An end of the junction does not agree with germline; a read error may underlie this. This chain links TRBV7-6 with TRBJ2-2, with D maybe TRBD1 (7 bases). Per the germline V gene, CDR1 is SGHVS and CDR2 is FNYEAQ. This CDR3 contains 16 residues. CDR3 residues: CAGSLGRTGNTGELFF. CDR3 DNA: TGTGCCGGCAGCTTAGGGAGGACAGGGAACACCGGGGAGCTGTTTTTT.